This is a list of T cell receptor beta chains from one sample in a study of T cells in Graves' hyperthyroidism and ophthalmopathy. TCRdb ran MiXCR on the multiplex PCR reads and lists one entry per CDR3 protein. The sample shows about 200,000 distinct CDR3 sequences, about 17% of them seen only once. Sequencing was carried out using blood. The origin of the receptors is a man in his forties with Graves' hyperthyroidism. The CDR3 runs from the conserved cysteine through the conserved F or W. A D gene is named only where the DNA matches it firmly. Where a row states a size, it is once, few, many or the class of an expanded clone; other rows omit it.

CDR3 protein	CDR3 DNA	clone size	J gene	D gene	V gene
CASSLAGINTEAFF	TGTGCCAGCAGCTTAGCGGGGATTAACACTGAAGCTTTCTTT	.	TRBJ1-1	.	TRBV7-2
CASSFGPRGGNTEAFF	TGTGCCAGCAGCTTCGGACCTAGGGGGGGGAACACTGAAGCTTTCTTT	many	TRBJ1-1	.	TRBV7-2
CASSVGQPGGNAIYF	TGTGCCAGCAGCGTAGGTCAGCCGGGTGGAAACGCCATATATTTT	.	TRBJ1-3	.	TRBV9
CARAKAGDYNEQFF	TGTGCCAGGGCTAAAGCGGGGGACTACAATGAGCAGTTCTTC	many	TRBJ2-1	TRBD2	TRBV2
CASSLAPSPYNSPLHF	TGTGCCAGCAGCTTAGCCCCCTCCCCCTATAATTCACCCCTCCACTTT	.	TRBJ1-6	.	TRBV11-2
CASSPRRLSIETQYF	TGTGCCAGCTCACCACGGCGTCTAAGTATCGAGACCCAGTACTTC	many	TRBJ2-5	.	TRBV18
CASSKQGATEAFF	TGTGCCAGCAGCAAACAGGGGGCGACTGAAGCTTTCTTT	many	TRBJ1-1	TRBD1	TRBV7-9
CASSPDRVPTEAFF	TGTGCCAGCAGTCCGGACAGGGTTCCCACTGAAGCTTTCTTT	many	TRBJ1-1	TRBD1	TRBV28
CASSSPSGGSTDTQYF	TGTGCCAGCAGCTCTCCTAGCGGGGGAAGCACAGATACGCAGTATTTT	many	TRBJ2-3	TRBD2	TRBV7-9
CASSPKGGSDTEAFF	TGTGCCAGCTCACCCAAAGGGGGGTCCGACACTGAAGCTTTCTTT	many	TRBJ1-1	.	TRBV18
CASSRGGRGNYGYTF	TGTGCCAGTAGTCGAGGAGGCCGAGGAAACTATGGCTACACCTTC	many	TRBJ1-2	.	TRBV19
CASIRDRIGETQYF	TGTGCCAGCATCAGAGACAGGATTGGGGAGACCCAGTACTTC	many	TRBJ2-5	.	TRBV7-2
CASSPVGRATDTQYF	TGTGCCAGCTCACCAGTTGGCAGGGCCACAGATACGCAGTATTTT	many	TRBJ2-3	.	TRBV18
CASNPIDGGAKNKQETQYF	TGTGCCAGCAACCCGATCGACGGGGGGGCTAAAAATAAGCAAGAGACCCAGTACTTC	many	TRBJ2-5	TRBD2	TRBV28
CASSLEVNSPLHF	TGTGCCAGCAGCTTAGAAGTTAATTCACCCCTCCACTTT	many	TRBJ1-6	.	TRBV7-2
CASSQDGGDRSRNTIYF	TGCGCCAGCAGCCAAGATGGGGGCGACAGGTCTCGAAACACCATATATTTT	.	TRBJ1-3	.	TRBV4-3
CASSYLRGPQHF	TGTGCCAGCAGTTACCTCCGGGGGCCCCAGCATTTT	.	TRBJ1-5	.	TRBV6-5
CASSYGGGGIEAFF	TGTGCCAGCAGTTATGGAGGGGGTGGGATTGAAGCTTTCTTT	few	TRBJ1-1	.	TRBV6-5
CASSRGVYRGNQPQHF	TGTGCCAGCAGCAGAGGGGTGTACAGGGGCAATCAGCCCCAGCATTTT	many	TRBJ1-5	.	TRBV5-6
CASSWNSRGRVYSPLHF	TGTGCCAGCAGCTGGAACTCCAGGGGGCGGGTTTATTCACCCCTCCACTTT	.	TRBJ1-6	TRBD1	TRBV5-4
CSARDPAGGPHTQYF	TGCAGTGCTAGAGATCCGGCGGGGGGGCCGCATACGCAGTATTTT	many	TRBJ2-3	TRBD2	TRBV20-1
CASSQADHGVGTQYF	TGTGCCAGCAGCCAAGCCGACCACGGGGTGGGGACCCAGTACTTC	many	TRBJ2-5	.	TRBV3-1
CATSRDRGGSPLHF	TGTGCCACCAGCAGAGACAGGGGAGGTTCACCCCTCCACTTT	.	TRBJ1-6	.	TRBV15
CASSLGRFQETQYF	TGTGCCAGCAGCTTAGGTCGGTTTCAAGAGACCCAGTACTTC	many	TRBJ2-5	.	TRBV7-9
CAISPDGSNQPQHF	TGTGCCATCAGCCCCGACGGTAGCAATCAGCCCCAGCATTTT	.	TRBJ1-5	.	TRBV10-3
CASRLLMNTEAFF	TGTGCCAGCAGACTCCTGATGAACACTGAAGCTTTCTTT	many	TRBJ1-1	.	TRBV7-2
CAIRADGSTDTQYF	TGTGCCATCAGGGCAGACGGGAGCACAGATACGCAGTATTTT	many	TRBJ2-3	.	TRBV10-3
CSARHLENEKLFF	TGCAGTGCTAGACACCTGGAGAATGAAAAACTGTTTTTT	few	TRBJ1-4	.	TRBV20-1
CASSLGGQPYNEQFF	TGTGCCAGCAGTTTGGGAGGGCAGCCATACAATGAGCAGTTCTTC	.	TRBJ2-1	TRBD2	TRBV12-3/TRBV12-4
CASSWTGQYNSPLHF	TGTGCCAGCAGCTGGACAGGGCAATATAATTCACCCCTCCACTTT	many	TRBJ1-6	TRBD1	TRBV5-5
CASRRTGYNEQFF	TGTGCCAGCAGACGTACAGGTTACAATGAGCAGTTCTTC	many	TRBJ2-1	.	TRBV3-1
CATSRDLSPGTQYF	TGTGCCACCAGCAGAGATCTGAGCCCGGGGACCCAGTACTTC	.	TRBJ2-5	.	TRBV15
CASSEREIYGYTF	TGTGCCAGCAGTGAAAGGGAAATCTATGGCTACACCTTC	many	TRBJ1-2	.	TRBV2
CASSRAGISTDTQYF	TGCGCCAGCAGCCGCGCGGGGATCAGCACAGATACGCAGTATTTT	many	TRBJ2-3	.	TRBV5-1
CASSLDSPSTDTQYF	TGCGCCAGCAGCTTGGACAGTCCTAGCACAGATACGCAGTATTTT	.	TRBJ2-3	.	TRBV5-1
CASSLARGSTDTQYF	TGTGCCAGCAGTTTAGCGAGGGGGAGCACAGATACGCAGTATTTT	many	TRBJ2-3	.	TRBV12-3/TRBV12-4
CASSTSADNEQFF	TGTGCCAGCAGCACTAGCGCGGACAATGAGCAGTTCTTC	many	TRBJ2-1	TRBD2	TRBV6-1
CASSLTGRQGGNEQFF	TGTGCCAGCAGCTTGACCGGGAGACAGGGCGGGAATGAGCAGTTCTTC	.	TRBJ2-1	.	TRBV11-2
CASRPNSGGGTDTQYF	TGTGCCAGCAGGCCCAATAGCGGGGGGGGCACAGATACGCAGTATTTT	many	TRBJ2-3	TRBD2	TRBV6-1
CAISVTGGASSYEQYF	TGTGCCATCAGTGTGACGGGGGGGGCGAGCTCCTACGAGCAGTACTTC	.	TRBJ2-7	TRBD2	TRBV10-3
CASSRLAGGPKDEQFF	TGTGCCAGCAGCCGACTAGCGGGGGGGCCAAAGGATGAGCAGTTCTTC	few	TRBJ2-1	TRBD2	TRBV7-3
CASKKGVGNEKLFF	TGTGCCAGCAAAAAGGGAGTTGGTAATGAAAAACTGTTTTTT	many	TRBJ1-4	.	TRBV12-3/TRBV12-4
CASSLVPGQGSEQYF	TGCGCCAGCAGCTTGGTCCCGGGACAGGGTAGCGAGCAGTACTTC	many	TRBJ2-7	TRBD1	TRBV5-1
CASSPGGGRRFSPLHF	TGTGCCAGCAGTCCAGGGGGCGGTAGGAGGTTTTCGCCCCTCCACTTT	.	TRBJ1-6	TRBD1	TRBV12-3/TRBV12-4
CASRDGNYGYTF	TGTGCCAGCAGGGATGGGAACTATGGCTACACCTTC	.	TRBJ1-2	.	TRBV6-1
CASTPSGANTIYF	TGTGCCAGCACCCCCTCGGGGGCAAACACCATATATTTT	.	TRBJ1-3	.	TRBV6-1